This T cell receptor (beta chain) was sequenced during a study of cytomegalovirus exposure and HLA in healthy donors. The study ran its PCR with 60 Vbeta and 13 Jbeta primers. TCRdb's copy holds only in-frame clones and misses some; the assay was immunoSEQ multiplex PCR. The table records almost 200,000 clones, about 85% of them present only once. The CDR3 is made up of 14 amino acids. Trimming stripped 1 base from V and 5 bases from J, with 9 bases between. Germline lookup yields CDR1 SGHVS and CDR2 FQNEAQ. The rearrangement uses TRBV7-8 and TRBJ2-1, with D hard to call. This clonotype was sampled from a male donor in good health and CMV-seropositive. Material: PBMCs. The CDR3: CASSLVDEDNEQFF. In DNA, the CDR3 is TGTGCCAGCAGCTTAGTCGACGAGGACAATGAGCAGTTCTTC.